Listed here is a single T cell receptor (beta chain). Seattle enrolled patients during active infection and tracked them longitudinally. This sample stems from a study of blood T cell repertoires in COVID-19. Overall study context: COVID-19 samples collected from the United States, Italy and Spain covered acute and convalescent phases. T cells, B-cell-depleted T cells, or PBMCs supplied cDNA or gDNA.

There are 12 residues in the CDR3. V gave up 7 bases and J gave up 10 bases, with 14 bases separating them. CDR1 is SGHTA and CDR2 is FQGNSA in the germline V gene. The authors' processing: Amplified reference gene primers provided the basis for estimating nucleated cell counts. The protocol was immunoSEQ multiplex PCR, while the TCRdb copy is restricted to in-frame clones and leaves out a portion. V and J calls and clone size are copied from that table; D and trimming were computed from the DNA. The sample consists of 150,000 to 200,000 clones, more than 80% of them appearing once. Sequencing was carried out using peripheral blood. This clonotype originated in an older woman with COVID-19, enrolled during active disease. The chain couples TRBV7-2 to TRBJ2-1; D is possibly TRBD2 (6 bases). CDR3 nucleotide sequence: TGTGCCAGCACCCTGGAGGGGTGGGAGCAGTTCTTC. Translated, it gives CASTLEGWEQFF.